This TCR beta chain emerged from a study of Ad26.COV2.S vaccination and SARS-CoV-2 variants. The treatment: around 19 received Ad26.COV2.S at low or high dose, single or two shots; roughly five received placebo; per-sample allocation not given. Sample collection was performed on day 63 after the first vaccine or placebo injection. Germline lookup yields CDR1 MDHEN and CDR2 SYDVKM. The CDR3 length is 14 residues. J lost 3 bases, V lost 5 bases, and 5 bases had no gene match. Measured with immunoSEQ multiplex PCR; TCRdb has only the in-frame clones, and not every one. The repertoire holds roughly 330,000 clones, under 90% seen once, with around 5.5% in the top ten.

This sequence originates from a person aged 18-60 years who received the Ad26.COV2.S COVID-19 vaccine or a placebo. V is TRBV28 and J is TRBJ1-2; TRBD1 matches 8 bases. The material was peripheral blood, obtained in a trial of Ad26.COV2.S vaccine versus placebo. CDR3 sequence (DNA): TGTGCCAGCAGTCCAGGGGGCGCGGACTATGGCTACACCTTC. Translated: CASSPGGADYGYTF.